This record looks at one T cell receptor (beta chain) sequence and its context. Its specificity is unknown. Method: immunoSEQ multiplex PCR; TCRdb's copy keeps in-frame clones and lacks some. The table includes some 150,000 clones, about 93% detected once. The CDR3 covers 17 residues. V gave up 0 bases and J gave up 4 bases, with 16 bases separating them. Germline V gene lookup returns CDR1 MGHRA and CDR2 YSYEKL. The record originates from a study of T cell responses to AZD1222 COVID-19 vaccine. Study observations and caveats: After the peak T cell response, and only then, were repertoires sampled.

V and J are TRBV4-1 and TRBJ2-1; the D gene is possibly TRBD1 (7 bases). Sequenced here: peripheral blood, sampled on day 0 of AZD1222 vaccination. The clonotype originates from an adult in good health. CDR3 loop: CASSQDLTQGTYNEQFF. CDR3 nucleotides: TGCGCCAGCAGCCAAGATTTAACACAGGGGACTTACAATGAGCAGTTCTTC.